Below, 10 T cell receptor beta chains from the same sample are listed, as sequenced in a study of patients and donors after allogeneic stem cell transplantation. TCRdb reanalysed the RT-PCR reads using MiXCR and keeps one entry per CDR3 protein. The sample has roughly 880,000 distinct CDR3 sequences, about 20% seen once; the top ten hold 5% to 6.5%. Material for sequencing was blood, either unsorted or a sorted T cell fraction (not recorded which). These receptors were obtained from a human donor who was either an allogeneic HSCT recipient or a stem cell or donor lymphocyte infusion donor (not recorded which). It is not recorded whose cells these are; they may come from a transplant donor.

This rearrangement joins TRBV7-9 to TRBJ2-1; 9 bases align to TRBD2. The CDR3 covers 15 residues. Germline trimming cut 3 bases from V and 5 bases from J; bases unmatched to any gene: 5. Looked up from germline, CDR1 is SEHNR and CDR2 is FQNEAQ (reference sequence). The DNA of the CDR3 is TGTGCCAGCAGCTTTCTCGGGACTAGCAACAATGAGCAGTTCTTC. Translating gives CASSFLGTSNNEQFF.

The chain joins TRBV12-3 or TRBV12-4 to TRBJ1-2; D gene ambiguous. The V and J ends lost 0 bases and 6 bases respectively, with 8 bases between them. The CDR3 has 13 amino acids. The CDR3 DNA reads TGTGCCAGCAGTTTAGCTAATAGGGATGGCTACACCTTC. Translating gives CASSLANRDGYTF.

The chain employs TRBV4-1 and TRBJ2-7; either TRBD1 or TRBD2 may supply D (5 bases each). CDR3 length equals 15 residues. V shed 0 bases and J shed 3 bases, with 12 bases lying between them. CDR1 is MGHRA, CDR2 YSYEKL, per germline. CDR3 loop: CASSQDGDRGYEQYF. Written as DNA, the CDR3 is TGCGCCAGCAGCCAAGACGGGGACCGTGGCTACGAGCAGTACTTC.

The chain has TRBV7-2 and TRBJ1-2; D perhaps matches TRBD1 (6 bases). Germline lookup yields CDR1 SGHTA and CDR2 FQGNSA. Trimming removed 7 bases from V and 2 bases from J, with 11 bases in between. The CDR3 extends over 13 amino acids. The CDR3 loop reads CASTNRVNYGYTF. The CDR3 nucleotides read TGTGCCAGCACCAACAGGGTGAACTATGGCTACACCTTC.

J is TRBJ2-3 and V is TRBV11-3, with a tentative D call TRBD2 (6 bases). V dropped 8 bases and J dropped 3 bases, with 15 bases sitting between them. The CDR3 is made up of 14 amino acids. Germline V lookup: CDR1 SGHNT, CDR2 YENEEA. The CDR3 DNA follows: TGTGCCAGCTCCGGGGGAAGGGAAACAGATACGCAGTATTTT. Translation: CASSGGRETDTQYF. The whole variable domain, filled in from reference TRBV11-3 and TRBJ2-3, reads EAGVVQSPRYKIIEKKQPVAFWCNPISGHNTLYWYLQNLGQGPELLIRYENEEAVDDSQLPKDRFSAERLKGVDSTLKIQPAELGDSAVYLCASSGGRETDTQYFGPGTRLTVL.

The CDR3 DNA reads as TGTGCCAGCAGCCGAGATGGGGGGCGCAGGAACACCGGGGAGCTGTTTTTT. Protein product: CASSRDGGRRNTGELFF. The rearrangement uses TRBV16 and TRBJ2-2; tentatively, D is TRBD1 or TRBD2 (6 bases each). V lost 4 bases to trimming and J lost 1 base, with 16 bases between them. Germline V gene data show CDR1 as KGHSY and CDR2 as FQNENV. CDR3 length equals 17 residues.

The chain links TRBV20-1 to TRBJ2-2; 8 bases are a match to TRBD2. V was clipped by 0 bases and J by 0 bases; unmatched bases: 3. The CDR3 has 16 residues. Germline V gene data show CDR1 as DFQATT and CDR2 as SNEGSKA (reference sequence). CDR3 protein: CSARDKLAANTGELFF. The DNA for the CDR3 is TGCAGTGCTAGAGATAAACTAGCGGCGAACACCGGGGAGCTGTTTTTT.

This clonotype has at least ten counts. V is TRBV12-3 or TRBV12-4 and J is TRBJ2-1; no definite D call. The CDR3 is 14 amino acids. The ends were cut back, 1 base at V and 6 bases at J, with 10 bases in the middle. The CDR3 nucleotides are TGTGCCAGCAGTTTAGTTGTTAGCAGCAATGAGCAGTTCTTC. Protein: CASSLVVSSNEQFF.

The rearrangement links TRBV5-8 to TRBJ2-5; D tentatively fits TRBD1 or TRBD2 (6 bases each). The CDR3 has 17 amino acids. The germline V and J ends were trimmed by 0 bases and 0 bases, with 15 bases remaining between them. Germline V gives CDR1 SGHTS, CDR2 YDEGEE. CDR3 protein: CASSLAQGREYQETQYF. The CDR3 nucleotides are TGTGCCAGCAGCTTGGCACAGGGACGGGAGTACCAAGAGACCCAGTACTTC.

This sequence joins TRBV7-9 and TRBJ2-7; 7 positions agree with TRBD2. Germline V gives CDR1 SEHNR, CDR2 FQNEAQ (reference sequence). Trimming took 1 base from V and 0 from J; bases not matched to a gene: 3. The CDR3 has 15 residues. In DNA, the CDR3 is TGTGCCAGCAGCTTAGGGACTAGGGACTCCTACGAGCAGTACTTC. Amino acids: CASSLGTRDSYEQYF.